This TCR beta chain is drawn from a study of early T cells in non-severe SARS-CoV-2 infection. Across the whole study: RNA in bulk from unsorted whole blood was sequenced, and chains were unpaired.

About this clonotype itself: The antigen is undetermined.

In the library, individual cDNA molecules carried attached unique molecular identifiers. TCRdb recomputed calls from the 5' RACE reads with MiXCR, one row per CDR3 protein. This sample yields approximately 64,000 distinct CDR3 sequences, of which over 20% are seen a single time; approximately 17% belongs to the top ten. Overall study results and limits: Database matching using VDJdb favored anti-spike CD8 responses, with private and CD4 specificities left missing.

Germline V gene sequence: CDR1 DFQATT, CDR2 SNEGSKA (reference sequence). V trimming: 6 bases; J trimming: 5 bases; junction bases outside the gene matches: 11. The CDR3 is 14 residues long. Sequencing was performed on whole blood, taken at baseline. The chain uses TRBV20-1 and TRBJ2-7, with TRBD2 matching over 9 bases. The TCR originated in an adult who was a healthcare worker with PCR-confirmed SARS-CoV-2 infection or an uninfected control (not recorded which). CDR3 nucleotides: TGCAGTGCAAACCTAGCGGGGAAAGGGAACGAGCAGTACTTC. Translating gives CSANLAGKGNEQYF.